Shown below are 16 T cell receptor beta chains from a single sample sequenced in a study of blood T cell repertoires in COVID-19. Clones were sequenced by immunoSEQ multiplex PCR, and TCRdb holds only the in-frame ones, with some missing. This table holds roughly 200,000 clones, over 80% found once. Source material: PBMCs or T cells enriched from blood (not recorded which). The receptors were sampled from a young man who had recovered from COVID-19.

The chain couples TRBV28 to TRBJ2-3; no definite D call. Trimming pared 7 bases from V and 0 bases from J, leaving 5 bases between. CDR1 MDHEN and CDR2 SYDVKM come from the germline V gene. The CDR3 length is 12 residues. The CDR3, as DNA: TGTGCCAGCACCCAAAGCACAGATACGCAGTATTTT. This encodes CASTQSTDTQYF.

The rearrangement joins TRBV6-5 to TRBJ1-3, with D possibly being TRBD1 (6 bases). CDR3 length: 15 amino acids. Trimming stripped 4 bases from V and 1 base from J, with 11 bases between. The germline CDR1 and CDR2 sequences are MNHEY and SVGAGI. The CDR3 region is CASSSSGVSGNTIYF. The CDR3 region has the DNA TGTGCCAGCAGTTCATCAGGGGTTTCTGGAAACACCATATATTTT.

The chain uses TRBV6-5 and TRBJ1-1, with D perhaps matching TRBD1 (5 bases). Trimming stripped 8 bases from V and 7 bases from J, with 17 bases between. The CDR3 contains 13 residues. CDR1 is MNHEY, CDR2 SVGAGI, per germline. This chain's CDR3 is CASGSGQGLEAFF. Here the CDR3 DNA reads TGTGCCAGCGGTTCTGGTCAGGGACTTGAAGCTTTCTTT.

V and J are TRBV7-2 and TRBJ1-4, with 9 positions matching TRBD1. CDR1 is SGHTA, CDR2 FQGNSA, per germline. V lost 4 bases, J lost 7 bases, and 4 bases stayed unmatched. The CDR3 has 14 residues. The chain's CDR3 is CASSSGQGGEKLFF. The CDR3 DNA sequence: TGTGCCAGCAGCTCGGGACAGGGAGGTGAAAAACTGTTTTTT.

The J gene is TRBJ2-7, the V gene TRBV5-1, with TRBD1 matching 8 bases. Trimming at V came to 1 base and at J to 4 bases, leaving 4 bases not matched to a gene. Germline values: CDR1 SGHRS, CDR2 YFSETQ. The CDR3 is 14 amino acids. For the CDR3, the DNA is TGCGCCAGCAGCTTGTACGACAGGGGTTACGAGCAGTACTTC. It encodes CASSLYDRGYEQYF.

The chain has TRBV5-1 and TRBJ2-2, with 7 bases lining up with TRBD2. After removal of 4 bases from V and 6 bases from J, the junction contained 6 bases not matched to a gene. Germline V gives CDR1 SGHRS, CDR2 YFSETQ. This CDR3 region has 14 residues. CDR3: CASSPAGGSGELFF. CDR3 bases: TGCGCCAGCAGCCCCGCCGGGGGGTCCGGGGAGCTGTTTTTT.

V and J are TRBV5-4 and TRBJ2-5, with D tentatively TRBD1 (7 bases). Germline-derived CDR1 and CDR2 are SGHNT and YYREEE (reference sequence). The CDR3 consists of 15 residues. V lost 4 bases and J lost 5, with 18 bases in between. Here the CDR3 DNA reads TGTGCCAGCAGCGCACCATCGACAGGGAGGGAGACCCAGTACTTC. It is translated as CASSAPSTGRETQYF.

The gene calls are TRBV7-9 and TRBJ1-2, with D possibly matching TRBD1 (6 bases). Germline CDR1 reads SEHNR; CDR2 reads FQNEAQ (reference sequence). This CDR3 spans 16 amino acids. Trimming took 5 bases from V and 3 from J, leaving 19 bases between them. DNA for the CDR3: TGTGCCAGCAGCCCTAGCAATACAGGGACGCACTATGGCTACACCTTC. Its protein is CASSPSNTGTHYGYTF. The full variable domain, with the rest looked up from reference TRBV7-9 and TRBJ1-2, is DTGVSQNPRHKITKRGQNVTFRCDPISEHNRLYWYRQTLGQGPEFLTYFQNEAQLEKSRLLSDRFSAERPKGSFSTLEIQRTEQGDSAMYLCASSPSNTGTHYGYTFGSGTRLTVV.

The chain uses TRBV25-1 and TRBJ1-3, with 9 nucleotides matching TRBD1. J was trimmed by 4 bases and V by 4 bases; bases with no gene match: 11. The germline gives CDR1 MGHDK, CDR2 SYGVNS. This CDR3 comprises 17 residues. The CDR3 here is CASSGYPGTGNGNTIYF. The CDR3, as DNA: TGTGCCAGCAGTGGATATCCCGGGACAGGGAACGGAAACACCATATATTTT.

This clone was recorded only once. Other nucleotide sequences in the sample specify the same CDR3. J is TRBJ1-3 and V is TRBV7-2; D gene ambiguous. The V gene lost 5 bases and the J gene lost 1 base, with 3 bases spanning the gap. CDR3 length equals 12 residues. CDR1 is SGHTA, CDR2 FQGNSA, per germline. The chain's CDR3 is CASSQSGNTIYF. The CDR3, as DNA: TGTGCCAGCAGCCAGTCTGGAAACACCATATATTTT. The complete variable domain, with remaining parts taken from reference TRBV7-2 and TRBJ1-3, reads GAGVSQSPSNKVTEKGKDVELRCDPISGHTALYWYRQSLGQGLEFLIYFQGNSAPDKSGLPSDRFSAERTGGSVSTLTIQRTQQEDSAVYLCASSQSGNTIYFGEGSWLTVV.

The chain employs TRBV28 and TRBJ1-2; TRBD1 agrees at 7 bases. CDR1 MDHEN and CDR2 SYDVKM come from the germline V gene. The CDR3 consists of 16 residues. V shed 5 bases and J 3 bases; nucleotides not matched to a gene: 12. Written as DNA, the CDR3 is TGTGCCAGCAGTACATACCGACAGGGAAGGGACTATGGCTACACCTTC. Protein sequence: CASSTYRQGRDYGYTF.

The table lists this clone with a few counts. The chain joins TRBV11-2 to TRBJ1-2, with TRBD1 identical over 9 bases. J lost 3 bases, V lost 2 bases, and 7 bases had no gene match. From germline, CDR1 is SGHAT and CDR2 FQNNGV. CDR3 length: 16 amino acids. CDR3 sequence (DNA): TGTGCCAGCAGCTTAACAGGGGGCCTTAACGACTATGGCTACACCTTC. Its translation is CASSLTGGLNDYGYTF.

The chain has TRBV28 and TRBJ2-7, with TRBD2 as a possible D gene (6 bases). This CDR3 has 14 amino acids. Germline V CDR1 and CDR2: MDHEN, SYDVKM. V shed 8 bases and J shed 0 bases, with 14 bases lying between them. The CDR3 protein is CASARAGTSYEQYF. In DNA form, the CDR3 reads TGTGCCAGCGCTCGGGCGGGAACCTCCTACGAGCAGTACTTC.

In DNA form, the CDR3 reads TGTGCCAGCAGCCACGAGGGTACTCTAGCGGGAGGGCCCTCTTCCTACAATGAGCAGTTCTTC. It yields the protein CASSHEGTLAGGPSSYNEQFF. The V gene is TRBV13, the J gene TRBJ2-1; 12 nucleotides match TRBD2. The CDR3 is 21 residues long. CDR1 and CDR2 from the germline V gene are PRHDT and FYEKMQ (reference sequence). Germline trimming cut 5 bases from V and 1 base from J; bases unmatched to any gene: 18.

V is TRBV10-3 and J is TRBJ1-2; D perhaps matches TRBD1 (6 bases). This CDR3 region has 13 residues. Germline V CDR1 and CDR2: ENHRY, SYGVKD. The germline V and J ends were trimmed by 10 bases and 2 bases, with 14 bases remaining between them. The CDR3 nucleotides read TGTGCCACGAATGGGGGGGCAAACTATGGCTACACCTTC. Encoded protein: CATNGGANYGYTF.

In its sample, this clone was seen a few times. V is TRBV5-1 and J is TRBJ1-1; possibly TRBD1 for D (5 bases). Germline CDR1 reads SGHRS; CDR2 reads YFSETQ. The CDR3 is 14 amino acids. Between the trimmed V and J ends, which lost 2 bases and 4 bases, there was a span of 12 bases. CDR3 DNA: TGCGCCAGCAGCTTAGGAGGGGCCTCCACTGAAGCTTTCTTT. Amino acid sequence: CASSLGGASTEAFF.